One TCR beta chain is described in this entry. The data originate from a study of T cells expressing NK-cell markers. Germline CDR1 and CDR2: SGHDN and FVKESK. The CDR3 loop spans 17 amino acids. Each CDR3 protein gets one entry in TCRdb, which reprocessed the 5' RACE reads and gives no DNA. The data show more than 400,000 distinct CDR3 sequences, and the top ten clones hold 7.3%. Sample: blood T cells: a sorted CD56 or NKG2C T cell subset, CD4+ or CD8+ T cells, or bulk PBMC T cells (not recorded which). The sequence derives from a woman between 18 and 70 years old in good health. The chain uses TRBV14 and TRBJ2-1. The CDR3 sequence is CASSQDGWISSYNEQFF.